This T cell receptor (beta chain) was sequenced for a study of regulatory T cells in long-lasting Graves disease. Study-wide results and caveats: There was favoring of TRBV28, TRBJ1-2 and TRBJ2-5 in persistent disease. Newly diagnosed patients shared about a thousand public clonotypes; persistent patients shared about 2,500.

This clonotype was counted many times. As yet, its antigen is unknown. Sample time point: persistent/refractory GD, antithyroid drugs over 5 years with positive TRAb. RNA from PBMCs was the source of the TCR library. In building TCR beta libraries, iRepertoire HTBI primers were used together with Arm-PCR of CDR3 regions. TCRdb passed the multiplex PCR reads through MiXCR, listing each CDR3 protein once. The repertoire consists of more than 350,000 distinct CDR3 sequences, with about 21% occurring once and the leading ten covering about 13%. V lost 6 bases, J lost 3 bases, and 10 bases stayed unmatched. The CDR3 extends over 16 amino acids. CDR1 MDHEN and CDR2 SYDVKM come from the germline V gene.

This clonotype was obtained from a female donor with Graves disease. The material sequenced was peripheral blood mononuclear cells (PBMCs), taken when the disease was refractory, from a patient treated with antithyroid drugs. The chain is built from TRBV28 and TRBJ2-7, with 11 nucleotides matching TRBD2. Here the CDR3 DNA reads TGTGCCAGCAGCCGGGGGGGAGGGACTAGCGGCTACGAGCAGTACTTC. It is translated as CASSRGGGTSGYEQYF.